The 3 T cell receptor beta chains reported below all come from one sample, sequenced in a study of shared clonotypes between healthy human individuals (dated by TCRdb to 2018 to 2020). Libraries were made using the immunoSEQ multiplex PCR assay. Drawn from immuneACCESS, this table holds only the in-frame rearrangements with V and J called that TCRdb kept. Clones are partly lost; checked studies trace under half to an unresolved V gene and leave the rest unexplained. In this sample the table shows around 690,000 clones, 90% of which occur a single time. The top ten hold about 33% of the sample. Sequencing was performed on memory CD8+ T cells from PBMCs. The label giving this sample's cell subset or site can be read as: CD45RO+ cells pooled with CCR7-negative TemRA cells. These receptors all stem from a man aged 18 to 30 in good health. Some clones in this sample may be carry-over from other donors' samples.

The chain combines TRBV15 with TRBJ2-7; 10 bases align to TRBD1. This CDR3 has 19 amino acids. CDR1 is LNHNV, CDR2 YYDKDF, per germline (reference sequence). Trimming took 1 base from V and 3 from J; bases not matched to a gene: 15. CDR3 sequence: CATSRVPGQGISLGYEQYF. CDR3 coding DNA: TGTGCCACCAGCAGAGTGCCGGGACAGGGGATCAGCCTGGGCTACGAGCAGTACTTC.

The chain uses TRBV4-1 and TRBJ2-2; D is uncertain. This CDR3 contains 14 residues. Germline loops: CDR1 MGHRA, CDR2 YSYEKL. V gave up 3 bases and J gave up 5 bases, with 10 bases separating them. The CDR3 coding sequence is TGCGCCAGCAGCCACCGCAGGAATACCGGGGAGCTGTTTTTT. It yields the protein CASSHRRNTGELFF.

This chain connects TRBV27 to TRBJ2-2; D gene uncertain. Germline CDR1 MNHEY, CDR2 SMNVEV (reference sequence). This CDR3 comprises 15 residues. V was shortened by 5 bases and J by 4 bases, with 14 bases between the two germline ends. The CDR3 region has the DNA TGTGCCAGCAGTCCCATTCAGTGGGGCACCGGGGAGCTGTTTTTT. This encodes CASSPIQWGTGELFF.